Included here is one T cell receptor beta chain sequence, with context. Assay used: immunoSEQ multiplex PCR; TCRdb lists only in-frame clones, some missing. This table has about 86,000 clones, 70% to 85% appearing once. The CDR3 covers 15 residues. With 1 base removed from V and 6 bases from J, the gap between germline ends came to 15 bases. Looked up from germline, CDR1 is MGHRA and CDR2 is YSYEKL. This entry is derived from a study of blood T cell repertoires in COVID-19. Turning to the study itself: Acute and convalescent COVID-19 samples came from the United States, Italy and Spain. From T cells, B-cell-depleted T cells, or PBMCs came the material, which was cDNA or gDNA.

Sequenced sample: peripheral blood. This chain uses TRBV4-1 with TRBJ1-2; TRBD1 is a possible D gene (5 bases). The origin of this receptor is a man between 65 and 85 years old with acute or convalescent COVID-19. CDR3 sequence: CASSQGIDSINGYTF. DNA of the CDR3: TGCGCCAGCAGCCAAGGAATAGACAGCATTAATGGCTACACCTTC.